The rows below give T cell receptor beta chains drawn from one sample of a study of T-cell memory formation after mild COVID-19. Each CDR3 protein gets one entry after TCRdb re-called the 5' RACE reads with MiXCR. The sample consists of hundreds of thousands of distinct CDR3 sequences, roughly 17% of them appearing once. The sequencing sample was made of PBMCs or a T cell subset sorted from them (not recorded which). These receptors were obtained from an adult woman who had mild COVID-19 (a few samples of this study predate the infection). Cell type and time point are not known. Each CDR3 is given with its conserved first and last residue. A D gene is named only where the DNA matches it firmly. Clone size is given for some rows only: seen once, a few or many times, or a class if the clone is expanded.

clone size: few; V gene: TRBV27; D gene: TRBD2; J gene: TRBJ2-2; CDR3 DNA: TGTGCCAGCAGTTTTCTAGCGGGAACCGGGGAGCTGTTTTTT; CDR3 protein: CASSFLAGTGELFF
clone size: -; V gene: TRBV3-1; D gene: -; J gene: TRBJ2-5; CDR3 DNA: TGTGCCAGCAGCCAGGGGACCTTCCAAGAGACCCAGTACTTC; CDR3 protein: CASSQGTFQETQYF
clone size: -; V gene: TRBV30; D gene: TRBD2; J gene: TRBJ2-5; CDR3 DNA: TGTGCCTGGAGTGCCGGACTAGCGGGAGTCCCGTACCAAGAGACCCAGTACTTC; CDR3 protein: CAWSAGLAGVPYQETQYF
clone size: few; V gene: TRBV7-8; D gene: -; J gene: TRBJ2-7; CDR3 DNA: TGTGCCAGCAGTATCGGAATGGACGAGCAGTACTTC; CDR3 protein: CASSIGMDEQYF
clone size: few; V gene: TRBV4-3; D gene: TRBD1; J gene: TRBJ1-6; CDR3 DNA: TGCGCCAGCAGCACCCACGGGACAGGAGGCTCACCCCTCCACTTT; CDR3 protein: CASSTHGTGGSPLHF
clone size: -; V gene: TRBV25-1; D gene: TRBD1; J gene: TRBJ2-7; CDR3 DNA: TGTGCCAGCAGTGAAGAGGACAGGGGCTACGAGCAGTACTTC; CDR3 protein: CASSEEDRGYEQYF
clone size: -; V gene: TRBV5-1; D gene: -; J gene: TRBJ1-5; CDR3 DNA: TGCGCCAGCAGCTTGGGTGGGGGTAGCAATCAGCCCCAGAATTTT; CDR3 protein: CASSLGGGSNQPQNF
clone size: -; V gene: TRBV9; D gene: -; J gene: TRBJ1-2; CDR3 DNA: TGTGCCAGCAGCGTCGGTAGCGGAGGAGCTAACTATGGCTACACCTTC; CDR3 protein: CASSVGSGGANYGYTF
clone size: few; V gene: TRBV18; D gene: -; J gene: TRBJ2-2; CDR3 DNA: TGTGCCAGCTCACCAGCTAGGAGCACCGGGGAGCTGTTTTTT; CDR3 protein: CASSPARSTGELFF
clone size: -; V gene: TRBV11-3; D gene: -; J gene: TRBJ2-7; CDR3 DNA: TGTGCCAGCAGCTTACCCCGGGCAGGTTACGAGCAGTACTTC; CDR3 protein: CASSLPRAGYEQYF
clone size: -; V gene: TRBV7-8; D gene: -; J gene: TRBJ2-3; CDR3 DNA: TGTGCCAGCAGCTTAGAGCCAGGGCTCAGCACAGATACGCAGTATTTT; CDR3 protein: CASSLEPGLSTDTQYF
clone size: -; V gene: TRBV7-2; D gene: -; J gene: TRBJ2-3; CDR3 DNA: TGTGCCAGCAGCTTAGGCAGAACCAGCACAGATACGCAGTATTTT; CDR3 protein: CASSLGRTSTDTQYF
clone size: -; V gene: TRBV15; D gene: -; J gene: TRBJ2-7; CDR3 DNA: TGTGCCACCAGCGGACGTCTCGCGGGGAGATCCTACGAGCAGTACTTC; CDR3 protein: CATSGRLAGRSYEQYF
clone size: -; V gene: TRBV2; D gene: -; J gene: TRBJ2-1; CDR3 DNA: TGTGTCGGAAGGGGGGGTTTAGCGGAGACGAACAATGAGCAGTTCTTC; CDR3 protein: CVGRGGLAETNNEQFF
clone size: few; V gene: TRBV12-3/TRBV12-4; D gene: -; J gene: TRBJ2-7; CDR3 DNA: TGTGCCAGCAGTTTAGGGGCTAGCACGCAGTACTTC; CDR3 protein: CASSLGASTQYF
clone size: -; V gene: TRBV25-1; D gene: TRBD2; J gene: TRBJ2-3; CDR3 DNA: TGTGCCACCCAACCAGGGACTAGCGGGACGCCTATCACAGATACGCAGTATTTT; CDR3 protein: CATQPGTSGTPITDTQYF
clone size: -; V gene: TRBV20-1; D gene: TRBD1; J gene: TRBJ2-5; CDR3 DNA: TGCAGTGCTCCCCCCGGGACAGGGGTAGAGACCCAGTACTTC; CDR3 protein: CSAPPGTGVETQYF
clone size: -; V gene: TRBV6-6; D gene: TRBD1; J gene: TRBJ1-4; CDR3 DNA: TGTGCCAGCAGTTACTATCCCGGACAGGGGGGACCTAATGAAAAACTGTTTTTT; CDR3 protein: CASSYYPGQGGPNEKLFF
clone size: few; V gene: TRBV27; D gene: TRBD2; J gene: TRBJ2-7; CDR3 DNA: TGTGCCAGCAGCCGGGGGGATGAATACGAGCAGTACTTC; CDR3 protein: CASSRGDEYEQYF
clone size: few; V gene: TRBV20-1; D gene: TRBD2; J gene: TRBJ2-5; CDR3 DNA: TGCAGTGCTAGGCCTAGCGGGGAGTACTACCAAGAGACCCAGTACTTC; CDR3 protein: CSARPSGEYYQETQYF
clone size: few; V gene: TRBV27; D gene: -; J gene: TRBJ2-1; CDR3 DNA: TGTGCCAGCAGTCCTAGGGGGTTTTCCTACAATGAGCAGTTCTTC; CDR3 protein: CASSPRGFSYNEQFF
clone size: -; V gene: TRBV20-1; D gene: TRBD1; J gene: TRBJ1-5; CDR3 DNA: TGCAGTGCTGCCCAGGGGGACCAGCCCCAGCATTTT; CDR3 protein: CSAAQGDQPQHF
clone size: -; V gene: TRBV12-3/TRBV12-4; D gene: TRBD1; J gene: TRBJ2-6; CDR3 DNA: TGTGCCAGCAGCCTGGACAGGGAGGCCAACGTCCTGACTTTC; CDR3 protein: CASSLDREANVLTF
clone size: few; V gene: TRBV6-6; D gene: -; J gene: TRBJ2-2; CDR3 DNA: TGTGCCAGCCGGACCGTCCACACCGGGGAGCTGTTTTTT; CDR3 protein: CASRTVHTGELFF